The 15 T cell receptor beta chains in this list originate from one sample, sequenced in a study of cytomegalovirus exposure and HLA in healthy donors. PCR primers comprised 60 Vbeta and 13 Jbeta primers. The data were produced by immunoSEQ multiplex PCR, yet TCRdb's version contains in-frame clones alone and is incomplete. The sample lists some 69,000 clones; 60% to 75% were seen once. The sample consisted of PBMCs. These receptors all come from a male donor in good health and CMV-seropositive.

As for this clone: This CDR3 is also generated by other DNA sequences in the sample. V and J are TRBV7-9 and TRBJ2-5, with D perhaps matching TRBD2 (6 bases). There are 16 residues in the CDR3. The V and J ends lost 5 bases and 2 bases respectively, with 18 bases between them. The germline gives CDR1 SEHNR, CDR2 FQNEAQ (reference sequence). The CDR3 reads CASSPTSGSLQETQYF. The CDR3 DNA reads as TGTGCCAGCAGCCCGACTAGTGGGAGCCTACAAGAGACCCAGTACTTC.

J is TRBJ1-1 and V is TRBV18; D unclear. The V and J ends lost 6 bases and 0 bases respectively, with 11 bases between them. Looked up from germline, CDR1 is KGHSH and CDR2 is LQKENI. The CDR3 spans 14 residues. The CDR3 coding sequence is TGTGCCAGCTCCCCCGCGGTGCTGAACACTGAAGCTTTCTTT. Translation: CASSPAVLNTEAFF.

V is TRBV7-2 and J is TRBJ1-5; the D is unclear. Trimming shortened V by 4 bases and J by 1 base, and 8 bases separated the two germline ends. CDR1 is SGHTA and CDR2 is FQGNSA in the germline V gene. This CDR3 comprises 14 residues. The DNA for the CDR3 is TGTGCCAGCAGCTCCGCAGTGAGCAATCAGCCCCAGCATTTT. Encoded protein: CASSSAVSNQPQHF.

The chain couples TRBV6-6 to TRBJ1-4; D possibly corresponds to TRBD1 (5 bases). Between the trimmed V and J ends, which lost 0 bases and 8 bases, there was a span of 10 bases. This CDR3 comprises 14 residues. Germline V gene sequence: CDR1 MNHNY, CDR2 SVGAGI (reference sequence). CDR3 residues: CASSYSPGFEKLFF. The CDR3 DNA follows: TGTGCCAGCAGTTACTCACCAGGGTTCGAAAAACTGTTTTTT.

The chain is built from TRBV20-1 and TRBJ2-5; no reliable D call. CDR1 is DFQATT and CDR2 is SNEGSKA in the germline V gene (reference sequence). The CDR3 totals 10 residues. V lost 6 bases, J lost 4 bases, and 6 bases lay in between. The CDR3: CSAFRETQYF. The CDR3 DNA sequence: TGCAGTGCCTTCCGAGAGACCCAGTACTTC.

CDR3 region: CAISESGQLNTEAFF. CDR3 nucleotide sequence: TGTGCCATCAGTGAGTCGGGACAGCTGAACACTGAAGCTTTCTTT. The V gene is TRBV10-3, the J gene TRBJ1-1; TRBD1 matches at 7 bases. Germline assignment: CDR1 ENHRY and CDR2 SYGVKD. This CDR3 is built from 15 residues. V gave up 0 bases and J gave up 0 bases; unmatched junction bases: 1.

This clone occurred once. This chain uses TRBV5-5 with TRBJ2-7; TRBD2 matches 9 bases. In germline, CDR1 is SGHKS, CDR2 YYEKEE (reference sequence). The CDR3 has 16 residues. Trimming at V came to 4 bases and at J to 1 base, leaving 9 bases not matched to a gene. The CDR3 spells CASSPQGLAGSYEQYF. The CDR3 DNA sequence: TGTGCCAGCAGCCCACAGGGACTAGCCGGGTCCTACGAGCAGTACTTC. The full variable domain, completed using reference TRBV5-5 and TRBJ2-7, is DAGVTQSPTHLIKTRGQQVTLRCSPISGHKSVSWYQQVLGQGPQFIFQYYEKEERGRGNFPDRFSARQFPNYSSELNVNALLLGDSALYLCASSPQGLAGSYEQYFGPGTRLTVT.

The chain combines TRBV5-5 with TRBJ1-3; 7 bases line up with TRBD1. V lost 7 bases to trimming and J lost 3 bases; unmatched junction nucleotides: 7. From germline, CDR1 is SGHKS and CDR2 YYEKEE (reference sequence). The CDR3 is 14 residues long. CDR3 sequence reads: CASVDRVGGNTIYF. The CDR3, as DNA: TGTGCCAGCGTTGACAGGGTTGGTGGAAACACCATATATTTT.

The rearrangement joins TRBV5-1 to TRBJ2-7; D unclear. V lost 4 bases to trimming and J lost 7 bases, with 15 bases between them. The CDR3 covers 13 residues. The germline V gene encodes CDR1 SGHRS and CDR2 YFSETQ. The CDR3 sequence is CASSQVPTREQYF. CDR3 coding DNA: TGCGCCAGCAGCCAAGTTCCTACGCGGGAGCAGTACTTC.

The V and J genes are TRBV5-1 and TRBJ2-7; 11 bases agree with TRBD2. Germline-derived CDR1 and CDR2 are SGHRS and YFSETQ. V lost 0 bases, J lost 0 bases, and 2 bases stayed unmatched. CDR3 length: 16 amino acids. This CDR3 reads CASSLGLAGLSYEQYF. DNA of the CDR3: TGCGCCAGCAGCTTGGGACTAGCGGGACTCTCCTACGAGCAGTACTTC.

The chain employs TRBV18 and TRBJ1-2; 7 bases map to TRBD1. The germline V gene has CDR1 KGHSH and CDR2 LQKENI. Trimming at V came to 4 bases and at J to 8 bases, leaving 13 bases not matched to a gene. The CDR3 is made up of 15 amino acids. Here the CDR3 DNA reads TGTGCCAGCTCACACGACCGGGACAGACATCTGGGCTACACCTTC. Translation: CASSHDRDRHLGYTF.

The rearrangement joins TRBV6-5 to TRBJ2-7; 7 bases are a match to TRBD1. Per germline, CDR1 MNHEY and CDR2 SVGAGI. The CDR3 consists of 13 residues. J gave up 7 bases and V 10 bases, and 13 bases lay outside the gene matches. The CDR3 protein is CAIKKQGTREQYF. CDR3 coding DNA: TGTGCCATTAAAAAACAGGGGACCAGGGAGCAGTACTTC.

This CDR3 is CAISELTSGTQETQYF. In nucleotides, the CDR3 is TGTGCCATCAGTGAGTTGACTAGCGGGACCCAAGAGACCCAGTACTTC. The chain links TRBV10-3 to TRBJ2-5; 11 bases fit TRBD2. After removal of 1 base from V and 1 base from J, the junction contained 2 bases not matched to a gene. CDR1 is ENHRY and CDR2 is SYGVKD in the germline V gene. CDR3 length: 16 residues.

The chain is built from TRBV4-3 and TRBJ2-7, with TRBD1 identical over 10 bases. The CDR3 is made up of 18 amino acids. The V segment lost 0 bases and the J segment 3 bases; nucleotides outside the gene matches: 11. Germline V lookup: CDR1 LGHNA, CDR2 YSLEER. The CDR3, as DNA: TGCGCCAGCAGCCAAGACCGTAGGGACAGGGGAAGGGGCTACGAGCAGTACTTC. Encoded protein: CASSQDRRDRGRGYEQYF.

This chain links TRBV25-1 with TRBJ1-2; D call uncertain. From germline, CDR1 is MGHDK and CDR2 SYGVNS. V was trimmed by 7 bases and J by 0 bases, leaving 9 bases between them. The CDR3 covers 13 residues. This CDR3 reads CASKRGTNYGYTF. The CDR3 DNA sequence: TGTGCCAGCAAACGCGGGACTAACTATGGCTACACCTTC.